This TCR beta chain was sequenced for a study of cytomegalovirus exposure and HLA in healthy donors. Study results and caveats: Common viral pathogens seemed, in a later analysis, to connect with several of the most significant clusters. For most TCR sequences rarity was the rule, although some public TCRs occurred in many donors. An Asian-associated ancestry cluster reportedly showed fewer N-insertions than the approximately 670-donor mean in a later analysis.

CDR1 is SQVTM and CDR2 is ANQGSEA in the germline V gene. V lost 5 bases and J lost 5; bases outside the gene matches: 15. The CDR3 loop spans 16 amino acids. About this clone: Antigen: not known.

The PCR contained 60 Vbeta and 13 Jbeta primers. TCRdb's copy holds only in-frame clones and misses some; the assay was immunoSEQ multiplex PCR. The profile shows 100,000 to 120,000 clones, roughly two thirds of them singletons. Sequencing was carried out using PBMCs. The receptor was derived from a man in his late teens or twenties in good health and CMV-seropositive. The genes are TRBV29-1 and TRBJ2-5, with TRBD1 identical over 9 bases. As DNA, the CDR3 is TGCAGCGTTTGGAGCTGGGGACAGGGACTGGAGGAGACCCAGTACTTC. Its translation is CSVWSWGQGLEETQYF.